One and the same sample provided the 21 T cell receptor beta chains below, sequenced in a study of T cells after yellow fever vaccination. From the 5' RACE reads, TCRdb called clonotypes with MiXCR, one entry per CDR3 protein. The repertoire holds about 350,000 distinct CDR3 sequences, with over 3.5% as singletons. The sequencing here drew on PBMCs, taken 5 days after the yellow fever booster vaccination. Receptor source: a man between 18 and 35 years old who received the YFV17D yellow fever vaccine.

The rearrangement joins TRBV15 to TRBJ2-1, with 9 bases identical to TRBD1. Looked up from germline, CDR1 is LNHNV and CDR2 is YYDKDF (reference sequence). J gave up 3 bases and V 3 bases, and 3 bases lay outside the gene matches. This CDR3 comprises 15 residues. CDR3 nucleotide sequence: TGTGCCACCAGCAGTACAGGGGGCCTCTACAATGAGCAGTTCTTC. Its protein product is CATSSTGGLYNEQFF.

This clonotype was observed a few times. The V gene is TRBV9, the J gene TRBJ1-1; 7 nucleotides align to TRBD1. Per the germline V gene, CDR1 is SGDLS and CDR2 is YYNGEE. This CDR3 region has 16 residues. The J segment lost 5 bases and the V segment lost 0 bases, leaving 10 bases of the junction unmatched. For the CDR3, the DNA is TGTGCCAGCAGCGTAGTGACAGGGTCGATCGGTACTGAAGCTTTCTTT. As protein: CASSVVTGSIGTEAFF.

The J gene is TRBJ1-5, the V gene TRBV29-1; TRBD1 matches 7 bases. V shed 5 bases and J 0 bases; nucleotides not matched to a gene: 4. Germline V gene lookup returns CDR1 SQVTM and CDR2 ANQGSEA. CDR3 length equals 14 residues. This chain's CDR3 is CSVSGDSSNQPQHF. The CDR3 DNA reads TGCAGCGTTTCGGGGGACAGTAGCAATCAGCCCCAGCATTTT. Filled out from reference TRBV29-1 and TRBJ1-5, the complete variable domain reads SAVISQKPSRDICQRGTSLTIQCQVDSQVTMMFWYRQQPGQSLTLIATANQGSEATYESGFVIDKFPISRPNLTFSTLTVSNMSPEDSSIYLCSVSGDSSNQPQHFGDGTRLSIL.

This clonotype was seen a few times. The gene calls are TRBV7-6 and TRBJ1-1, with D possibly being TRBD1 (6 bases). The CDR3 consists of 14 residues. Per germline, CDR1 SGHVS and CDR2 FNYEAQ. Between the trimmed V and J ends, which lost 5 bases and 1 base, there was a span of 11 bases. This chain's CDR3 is CASSPPGQNTEAFF. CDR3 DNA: TGTGCCAGCAGCCCCCCGGGACAGAACACTGAAGCTTTCTTT.

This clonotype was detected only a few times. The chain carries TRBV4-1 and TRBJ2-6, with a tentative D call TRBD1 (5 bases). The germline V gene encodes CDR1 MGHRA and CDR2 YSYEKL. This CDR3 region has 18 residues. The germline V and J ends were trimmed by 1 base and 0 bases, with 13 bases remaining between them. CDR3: CASSQVPTVYSGANVLTF. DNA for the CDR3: TGCGCCAGCAGCCAAGTCCCGACAGTGTACTCTGGGGCCAACGTCCTGACTTTC.

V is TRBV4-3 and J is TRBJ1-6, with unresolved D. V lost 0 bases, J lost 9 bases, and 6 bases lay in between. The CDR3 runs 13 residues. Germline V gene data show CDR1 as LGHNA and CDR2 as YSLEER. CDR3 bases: TGCGCCAGCAGCCAAGACGTTTCTTCACCCCTCCACTTT. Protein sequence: CASSQDVSSPLHF.

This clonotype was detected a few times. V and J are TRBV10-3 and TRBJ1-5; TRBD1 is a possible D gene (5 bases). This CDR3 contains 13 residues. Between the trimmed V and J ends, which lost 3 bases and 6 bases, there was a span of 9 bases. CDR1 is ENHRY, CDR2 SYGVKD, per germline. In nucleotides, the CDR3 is TGTGCCATCAGTGACAGGGAAGTTCAGCCCCAGCATTTT. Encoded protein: CAISDREVQPQHF.

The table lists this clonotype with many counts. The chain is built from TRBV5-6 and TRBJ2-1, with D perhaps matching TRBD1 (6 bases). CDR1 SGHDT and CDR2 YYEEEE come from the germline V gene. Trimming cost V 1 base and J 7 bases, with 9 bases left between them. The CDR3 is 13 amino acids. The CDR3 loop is CASSLYRANEQFF. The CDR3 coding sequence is TGTGCCAGCAGCTTGTACAGGGCGAATGAGCAGTTCTTC.

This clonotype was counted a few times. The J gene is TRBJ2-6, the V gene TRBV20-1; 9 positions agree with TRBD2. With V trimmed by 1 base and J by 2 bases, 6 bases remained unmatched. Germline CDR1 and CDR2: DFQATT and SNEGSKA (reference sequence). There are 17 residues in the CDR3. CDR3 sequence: CSARVTQRGAGANVLTF. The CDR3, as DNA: TGCAGTGCTAGAGTAACCCAGCGGGGGGCTGGGGCCAACGTCCTGACTTTC.

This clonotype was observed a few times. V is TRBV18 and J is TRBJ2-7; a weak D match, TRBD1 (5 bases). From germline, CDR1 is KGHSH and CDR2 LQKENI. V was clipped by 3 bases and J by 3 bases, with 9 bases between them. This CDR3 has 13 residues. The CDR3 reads CASSPYRSYEQYV. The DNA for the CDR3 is TGTGCCAGCTCACCTTACAGGAGCTACGAGCAGTACGTC.

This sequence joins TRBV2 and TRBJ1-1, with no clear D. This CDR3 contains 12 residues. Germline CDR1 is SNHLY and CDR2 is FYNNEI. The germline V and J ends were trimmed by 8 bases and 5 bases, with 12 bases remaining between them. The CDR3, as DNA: TGTGCCAGCTTTGACCCCGAAACTGAAGCTTTCTTT. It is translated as CASFDPETEAFF.

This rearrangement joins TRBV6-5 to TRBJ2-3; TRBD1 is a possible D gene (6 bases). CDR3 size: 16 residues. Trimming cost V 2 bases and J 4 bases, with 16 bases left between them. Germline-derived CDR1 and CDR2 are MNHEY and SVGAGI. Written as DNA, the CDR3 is TGTGCCAGCAGTTACGAGGGGGTCGTTAGGTCAGATACGCAGTATTTT. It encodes CASSYEGVVRSDTQYF.

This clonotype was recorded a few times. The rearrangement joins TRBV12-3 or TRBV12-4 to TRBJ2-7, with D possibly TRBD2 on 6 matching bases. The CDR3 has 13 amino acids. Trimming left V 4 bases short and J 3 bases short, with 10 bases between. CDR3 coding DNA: TGTGCCAGCAGTTGGGCCGGGGGCTACGAGCAGTACTTC. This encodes CASSWAGGYEQYF.

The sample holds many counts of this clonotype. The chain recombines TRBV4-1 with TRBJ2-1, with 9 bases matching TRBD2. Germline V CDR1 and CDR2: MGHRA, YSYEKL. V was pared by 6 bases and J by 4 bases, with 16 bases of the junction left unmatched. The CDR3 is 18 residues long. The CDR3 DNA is TGCGCCAGCAGGGACAACAGGGGTAGCGGGGGACCATACAATGAGCAGTTCTTC. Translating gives CASRDNRGSGGPYNEQFF.

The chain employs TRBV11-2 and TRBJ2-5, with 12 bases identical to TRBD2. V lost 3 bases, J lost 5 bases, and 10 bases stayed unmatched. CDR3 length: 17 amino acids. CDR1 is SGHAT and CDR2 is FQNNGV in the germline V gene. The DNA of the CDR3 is TGTGCCAGCAGCTTGGCTCTAGCGGGGGGGTACAGTGAGACCCAGTACTTC. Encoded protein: CASSLALAGGYSETQYF. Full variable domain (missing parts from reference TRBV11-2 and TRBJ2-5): EAGVAQSPRYKIIEKRQSVAFWCNPISGHATLYWYQQILGQGPKLLIQFQNNGVVDDSQLPKDRFSAERLKGVDSTLKIQPAKLEDSAVYLCASSLALAGGYSETQYFGPGTRLLVL.

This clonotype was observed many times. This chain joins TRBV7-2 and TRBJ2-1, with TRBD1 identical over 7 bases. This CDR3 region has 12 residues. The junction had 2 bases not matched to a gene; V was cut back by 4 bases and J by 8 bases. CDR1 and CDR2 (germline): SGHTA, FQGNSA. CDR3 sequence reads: CASSSQGYEQFF. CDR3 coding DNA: TGTGCCAGCAGCTCACAGGGGTATGAGCAGTTCTTC.

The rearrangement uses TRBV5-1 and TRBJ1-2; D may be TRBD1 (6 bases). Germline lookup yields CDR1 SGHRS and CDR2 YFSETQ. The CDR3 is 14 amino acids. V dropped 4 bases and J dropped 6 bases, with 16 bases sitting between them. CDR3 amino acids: CASSPEGGVDGYTF. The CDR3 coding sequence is TGCGCCAGCAGCCCGGAGGGGGGCGTCGATGGCTACACCTTC.

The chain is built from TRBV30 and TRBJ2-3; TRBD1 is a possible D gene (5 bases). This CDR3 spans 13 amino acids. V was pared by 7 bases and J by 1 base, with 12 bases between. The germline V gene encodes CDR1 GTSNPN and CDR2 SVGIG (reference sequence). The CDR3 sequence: CASNLGRTDTQYF. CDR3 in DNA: TGTGCCTCAAACTTGGGGCGCACAGATACGCAGTATTTT.

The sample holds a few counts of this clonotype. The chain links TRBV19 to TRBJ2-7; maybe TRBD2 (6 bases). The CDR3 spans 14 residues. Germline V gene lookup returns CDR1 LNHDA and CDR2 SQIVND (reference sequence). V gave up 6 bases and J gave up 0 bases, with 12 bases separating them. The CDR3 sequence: CASSPGGTSYEQYF. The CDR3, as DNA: TGTGCCAGTAGCCCCGGGGGAACCTCCTACGAGCAGTACTTC.

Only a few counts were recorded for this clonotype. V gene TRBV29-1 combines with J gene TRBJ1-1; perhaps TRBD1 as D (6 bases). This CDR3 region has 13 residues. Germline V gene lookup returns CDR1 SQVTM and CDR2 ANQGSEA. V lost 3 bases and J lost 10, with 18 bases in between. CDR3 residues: CSVEVGASSRAFF. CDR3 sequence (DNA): TGCAGCGTTGAGGTGGGGGCGAGTTCTAGAGCTTTCTTT.

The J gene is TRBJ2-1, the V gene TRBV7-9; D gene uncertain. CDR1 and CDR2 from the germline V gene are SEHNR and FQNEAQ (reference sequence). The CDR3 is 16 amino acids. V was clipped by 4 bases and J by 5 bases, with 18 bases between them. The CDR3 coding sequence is TGTGCCAGCAGCTCTACTCTAGGTGCCCCTGACAATGAGCAGTTCTTC. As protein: CASSSTLGAPDNEQFF.